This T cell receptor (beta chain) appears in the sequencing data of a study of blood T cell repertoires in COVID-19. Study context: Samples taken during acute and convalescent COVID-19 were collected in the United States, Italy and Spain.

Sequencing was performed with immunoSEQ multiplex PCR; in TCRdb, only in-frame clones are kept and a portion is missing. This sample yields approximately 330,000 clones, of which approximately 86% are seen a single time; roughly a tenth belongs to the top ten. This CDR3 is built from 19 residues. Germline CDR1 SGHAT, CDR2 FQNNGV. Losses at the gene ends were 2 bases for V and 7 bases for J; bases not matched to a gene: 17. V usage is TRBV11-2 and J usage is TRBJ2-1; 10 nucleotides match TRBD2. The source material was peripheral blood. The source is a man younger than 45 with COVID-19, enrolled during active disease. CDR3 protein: CASSLSRGPSGGALNEQFF. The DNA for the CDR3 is TGTGCCAGCAGCTTATCACGGGGACCGAGCGGGGGGGCCCTGAATGAGCAGTTCTTC.